This T cell receptor (beta chain) is from a study of response to subunit inactivated influenza vaccine. Findings of the study overall: Seasonal influenza vaccination, on each occasion, was suggested by the authors to recruit few new T cells.

As regards this clonotype: Antigen unknown.

The CDR3 contains 16 residues. V gave up 5 bases and J gave up 5 bases, with 19 bases separating them. Germline CDR1 and CDR2: MNHNS and SASEGT. TCRdb passed the RT-PCR reads through MiXCR, listing each CDR3 protein once. The table includes about 800,000 distinct CDR3 sequences, 20% to 25% detected once. The TCR originated in a man aged 50-59 years who received an inactivated influenza vaccine. This chain links TRBV6-1 with TRBJ2-1; D may be TRBD2 (6 bases). Sample: PBMCs from blood, taken 5 days after vaccination. The CDR3 DNA reads TGTGCCAGCAGTCCTGGGGGGACCCTGAGAGACAATGAGCAGTTCTTC. Its translation is CASSPGGTLRDNEQFF.